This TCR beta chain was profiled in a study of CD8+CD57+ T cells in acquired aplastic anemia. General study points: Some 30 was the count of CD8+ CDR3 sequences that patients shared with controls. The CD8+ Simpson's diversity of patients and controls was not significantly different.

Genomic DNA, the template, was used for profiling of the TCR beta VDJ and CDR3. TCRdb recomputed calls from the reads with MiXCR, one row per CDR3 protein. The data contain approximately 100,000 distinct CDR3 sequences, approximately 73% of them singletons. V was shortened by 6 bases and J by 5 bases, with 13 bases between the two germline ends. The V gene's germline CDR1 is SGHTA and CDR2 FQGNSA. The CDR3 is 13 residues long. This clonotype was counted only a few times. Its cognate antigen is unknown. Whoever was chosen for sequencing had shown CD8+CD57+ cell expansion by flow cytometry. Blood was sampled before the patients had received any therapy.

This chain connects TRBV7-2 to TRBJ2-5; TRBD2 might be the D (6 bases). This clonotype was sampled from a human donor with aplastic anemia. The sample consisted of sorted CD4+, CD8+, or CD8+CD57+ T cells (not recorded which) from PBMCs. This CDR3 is CASSSWGVETQYF. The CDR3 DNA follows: TGTGCCAGCAGTTCCTGGGGGGTGGAGACCCAGTACTTC.